The clone carrying this T cell receptor beta chain was found a few times. This entry comes from a study of T-cell reconstitution after alpha-beta-depleted transplantation in children. Researchers prepared the TCRbeta library using unique molecular identifiers, the study reports. From the PCR reads, TCRdb called clonotypes with MiXCR, one entry per CDR3 protein. The data contain 700,000 to 850,000 distinct CDR3 sequences, 16% of them singletons. The receptor was derived from a male patient younger than 18 who had a stem cell transplant for acute lymphoblastic leukemia, so the T cells may come from the graft donor. Sequencing was performed on PBMCs, mostly from graft donor cells, taken 360 days after TCRalphabeta/CD19-depleted stem cell transplant.

CDR3 sequence: CASSPPAAGSNTGELFF. The CDR3 DNA is TGTGCCAGCTCACCACCGGCAGCAGGCTCCAACACCGGGGAGCTGTTTTTT. This chain links TRBV18 with TRBJ2-2; D gene unclear. Germline CDR1 reads KGHSH; CDR2 reads LQKENI. The CDR3 covers 17 residues. V was cut by 0 bases and J by 2 bases, with 13 bases left in between.